These 9 T cell receptor beta chains originate from one sample sequenced in a study of T cell repertoires in cytomegalovirus infection. Each CDR3 protein is one row after TCRdb ran MiXCR on the reads. This sample has about 830,000 distinct CDR3 sequences; 30% to 35% occur once, and the top ten carry 9.5% to 15%. Antigens of these TCRs are unknown. The sample consisted of cultured CD8+ T cells from PBMCs, taken from culture after CMV antigen stimulation. Receptors were obtained from a human donor in good health (CMV status not recorded). Some clones in this sample may be carry-over from other donors' samples.

The rearrangement uses TRBV18 and TRBJ2-1; no clear D. Germline lookup yields CDR1 KGHSH and CDR2 LQKENI. This CDR3 region has 16 residues. V dropped 2 bases and J dropped 2 bases, with 13 bases sitting between them. CDR3 nucleotide sequence: TGTGCCAGCTCACCAGTTCTGAGTAGTGCCTACAATGAGCAGTTCTTC. It specifies CASSPVLSSAYNEQFF.

This clonotype was seen more than once but under ten times. V is TRBV4-1 and J is TRBJ1-1, with D possibly being TRBD1 (5 bases). The V gene's germline CDR1 is MGHRA and CDR2 YSYEKL. The CDR3 runs 16 residues. V lost 0 bases and J 5 bases, leaving 16 bases between the germline ends. The CDR3 is CASSQDVNGGYTEAFF. CDR3 DNA: TGCGCCAGCAGCCAAGATGTCAACGGGGGATATACTGAAGCTTTCTTT.

The sample holds one count of this clonotype. This may stem from a read error, because a much larger clone lies one nucleotide away. V is TRBV7-6 and J is TRBJ2-1; 10 bases align to TRBD2. V was pared by 6 bases and J by 4 bases, with 9 bases of the junction left unmatched. The germline CDR1 and CDR2 sequences are SGHVS and FNYEAQ. The length of the CDR3 is 16 residues. The CDR3 DNA reads as TGTGCCAGCAGGCAACTACTAGCGGGGAAATACAATGAGCAGTTCTTC. Encoded protein: CASRQLLAGKYNEQFF.

The V gene is TRBV27, the J gene TRBJ2-5; possibly TRBD2 for D (6 bases). V was pared by 8 bases and J by 7 bases, with 14 bases between. The CDR3 runs to 12 residues. Germline-derived CDR1 and CDR2 are MNHEY and SMNVEV (reference sequence). The CDR3 loop reads CASGLGGGTQYF. In nucleotides, the CDR3 is TGTGCCAGCGGGCTGGGGGGTGGGACCCAGTACTTC.

The sample holds many counts of this clonotype. The J gene is TRBJ1-5, the V gene TRBV12-3 or TRBV12-4; 7 nucleotides agree with TRBD1. The CDR3 contains 15 residues. Trimming at V came to 6 bases and at J to 4 bases, leaving 9 bases not matched to a gene. The CDR3 protein is CASSPTGRSNQPQHF. Written as DNA, the CDR3 is TGTGCCAGCAGCCCGACAGGGAGGTCAAATCAGCCCCAGCATTTT.

This clonotype was observed a few times. The chain combines TRBV7-8 with TRBJ1-3; 9 bases match TRBD1. V gave up 2 bases and J gave up 4 bases; unmatched junction bases: 9. The CDR3 is 17 amino acids. The V gene's germline CDR1 is SGHVS and CDR2 FQNEAQ. The chain's CDR3 is CASSLKGQGTAGNTIYF. In nucleotides, the CDR3 is TGTGCCAGCAGCTTAAAGGGACAGGGAACGGCCGGAAACACCATATATTTT.

The V gene is TRBV9, the J gene TRBJ1-5; 7 bases match TRBD1. The CDR3 length is 15 residues. The germline CDR1 and CDR2 sequences are SGDLS and YYNGEE. Trimming cost V 0 bases and J 4 bases; bases outside gene matches: 4. CDR3 DNA: TGTGCCAGCAGCGTAGAAGGGACAGCGAATCAGCCCCAGCATTTT. Encoded protein: CASSVEGTANQPQHF.

This clonotype was picked up a small number of times. The rearrangement links TRBV28 to TRBJ1-2; D is unclear. Trimming took off 3 bases at V and 8 bases at J, with 10 bases between the two ends. The CDR3 spans 12 residues. Germline lookup yields CDR1 MDHEN and CDR2 SYDVKM. CDR3 protein: CASSLGSMGYTF. CDR3 bases: TGTGCCAGCAGTTTGGGGAGTATGGGCTACACCTTC.

The CDR3: CASPLTSGRGTGELFF. The CDR3 DNA sequence: TGTGCCAGCCCACTGACTTCGGGACGAGGCACCGGGGAGCTGTTTTTT. V usage is TRBV7-9 and J usage is TRBJ2-2; D assignment may be TRBD1 or TRBD2 (5 bases each). Germline CDR1 reads SEHNR; CDR2 reads FQNEAQ (reference sequence). The germline V and J ends were trimmed by 8 bases and 4 bases, with 20 bases remaining between them. This CDR3 comprises 16 residues.